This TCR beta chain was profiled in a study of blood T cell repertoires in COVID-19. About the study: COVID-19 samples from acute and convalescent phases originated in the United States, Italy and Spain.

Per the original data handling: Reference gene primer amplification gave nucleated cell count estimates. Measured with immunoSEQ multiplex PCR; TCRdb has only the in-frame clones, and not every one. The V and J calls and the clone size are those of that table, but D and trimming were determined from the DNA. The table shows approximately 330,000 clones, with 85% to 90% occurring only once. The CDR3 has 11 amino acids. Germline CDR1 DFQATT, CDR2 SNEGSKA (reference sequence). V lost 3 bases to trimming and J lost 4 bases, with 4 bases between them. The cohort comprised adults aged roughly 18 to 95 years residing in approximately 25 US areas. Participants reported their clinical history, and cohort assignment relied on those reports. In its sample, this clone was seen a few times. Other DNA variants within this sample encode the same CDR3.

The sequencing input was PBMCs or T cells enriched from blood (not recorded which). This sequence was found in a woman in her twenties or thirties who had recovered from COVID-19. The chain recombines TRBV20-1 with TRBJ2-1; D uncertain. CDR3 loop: CSASLYNEQFF. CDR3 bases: TGCAGTGCTAGTCTGTACAATGAGCAGTTCTTC.